This T cell receptor (beta chain) is from a study of T cell responses to AZD1222 COVID-19 vaccine. Study-wide findings and caveats: Reportedly, nearly half of unique spike TCRs recognized epitopes outside B.1.351/B.1.1.7 mutations.

In the case of this clone: Its matching antigen is unknown.

The trim removed 5 bases at V and 6 bases at J, leaving 6 bases unmatched. Germline CDR1 reads SGHAT; CDR2 reads FQNNGV. This CDR3 contains 13 residues. The method was immunoSEQ multiplex PCR; TCRdb's version includes in-frame clones alone and lacks a portion of them. The data hold just under 150,000 clones, with roughly nine tenths observed a single time. This TCR derives from an adult who received the AZD1222 COVID-19 vaccine. The rearrangement uses TRBV11-2 and TRBJ1-1; 7 bases are shared with TRBD1. The material sequenced was peripheral blood, taken 28 days after the second AZD1222 dose. For the CDR3, the DNA is TGTGCCAGCAGCGATCAGGGGGGGGCTGAAGCTTTCTTT. Translated: CASSDQGGAEAFF. The full variable domain, completed using reference TRBV11-2 and TRBJ1-1, is EAGVAQSPRYKIIEKRQSVAFWCNPISGHATLYWYQQILGQGPKLLIQFQNNGVVDDSQLPKDRFSAERLKGVDSTLKIQPAKLEDSAVYLCASSDQGGAEAFFGQGTRLTVV.